The 8 T cell receptor beta chains given below trace back to one sample, sequenced in a study of metastatic and nonmetastatic thyroid tumors (dated by TCRdb to the early 2020s). None of the patients had been given any treatment before thyroid surgery. The library was built by means of PCR. Sequencing took place on an Illumina HiSeq 4000. TCRdb redid the processing of the public reads, applying fastp at Q25 and MiXCR, and retained in-frame beta chains. The sample data list 35,000 to 40,000 clones, and about a sixth of these were observed just once. The ten top clones hold approximately 9.9% of the sample. Sequencing input: tumor tissue. The receptors originated from a female donor with papillary thyroid cancer or a benign thyroid nodule (not recorded which). Some clones in this sample may be carry-over from other donors' samples.

There are many counts of this clone. The chain has TRBV19 and TRBJ2-6; no reliable D call. The CDR3 is made up of 16 amino acids. Trimming pared 2 bases from V and 0 bases from J, leaving 8 bases between. Germline CDR1 is LNHDA and CDR2 is SQIVND (reference sequence). CDR3 sequence reads: CASSIRSASGANVLTF. In DNA, the CDR3 is TGTGCCAGTAGTATAAGGTCGGCCTCTGGGGCCAACGTCCTGACTTTC.

This clone was seen many times. The chain employs TRBV27 and TRBJ2-5; 7 nucleotides line up with TRBD1. CDR1 and CDR2 (germline): MNHEY, SMNVEV (reference sequence). This CDR3 contains 14 residues. Trimming at V came to 5 bases and at J to 3 bases, leaving 6 bases not matched to a gene. DNA of the CDR3: TGTGCCAGCAGTACCCAGACAGGGAAAGAGACCCAGTACTTC. Translated, it gives CASSTQTGKETQYF.

This clone was picked up many times. This chain's CDR3 is CASSPAGTGIMAFF. CDR3 nucleotide sequence: TGTGCCAGCAGCCCAGCCGGGACAGGTATTATGGCTTTCTTT. The V and J genes are TRBV12-3 or TRBV12-4 and TRBJ1-1; 8 nucleotides agree with TRBD1. The length of the CDR3 is 14 residues. Losses at the gene ends were 6 bases for V and 11 bases for J; bases not matched to a gene: 14.

This clone appeared many times. The chain employs TRBV6-2 or TRBV6-3 and TRBJ2-7; D unresolved. The CDR3 consists of 12 residues. Germline V gives CDR1 MNHEY, CDR2 SVGEGT. V was trimmed by 5 bases and J by 0 bases, leaving 5 bases between them. The CDR3 sequence is CASSLSSYEQYF. The CDR3 DNA reads as TGTGCCAGCAGTCTTAGCTCCTACGAGCAGTACTTC.

This clone was found a few times. The CDR3 is CAIIERTSGSPEYF. CDR3 bases: TGTGCCATCATTGAGAGGACTAGCGGGAGTCCAGAGTACTTC. The rearrangement uses TRBV24-1 and TRBJ2-7; 13 bases fit TRBD2. V dropped 11 bases and J dropped 11; count of bases not matched to a gene: 14. The CDR3 covers 14 residues. The germline gives CDR1 KGHDR, CDR2 SFDVKD.

A few counts support this clone. Just one base apart from a much larger clone, this may be a read error. The rearrangement links TRBV10-1 to TRBJ1-1; the D is unclear. Trimming took off 4 bases at V and 1 base at J, with 10 bases between the two ends. Germline V gene sequence: CDR1 WNHNN, CDR2 SYGVQD (reference sequence). The CDR3 totals 14 residues. The CDR3 nucleotides read TGCGCCAGCAGTGCATACCGACCGAACACTGAAGCTTTCTTT. Translating it yields CASSAYRPNTEAFF.

At least ten counts were recorded for this clone. The rearrangement links TRBV19 to TRBJ2-2, with TRBD2 matching 9 bases. V dropped 3 bases and J dropped 6; count of bases not matched to a gene: 2. Germline V lookup: CDR1 LNHDA, CDR2 SQIVND (reference sequence). The CDR3 is 14 residues long. The CDR3 bases are TGTGCCAGTAGTATTAGCGGGAGACCCGGGGAGCTGTTTTTT. Translating gives CASSISGRPGELFF.

This clone appeared many times. The rearrangement joins TRBV4-1 to TRBJ2-5, with 11 bases fitting TRBD2. The ends lost 4 bases at V and 4 bases at J; junction bases unmatched: 11. Germline V gene data show CDR1 as MGHRA and CDR2 as YSYEKL. This CDR3 spans 17 amino acids. The CDR3 sequence is CASSLTPSGRFIETQYF. CDR3 DNA: TGCGCCAGCAGCCTCACGCCTAGCGGGAGGTTTATAGAGACCCAGTACTTC.